Listed here are 15 T cell receptor beta chains from one sample, sequenced in a study of T cell responses to AZD1222 COVID-19 vaccine. The data were produced by immunoSEQ multiplex PCR, yet TCRdb's version contains in-frame clones alone and is incomplete. The sample shows over 100,000 clones, around 89% of them seen only once. The material was peripheral blood, obtained on day 0 of AZD1222 vaccination. All receptors derive from an adult in good health.

The chain combines TRBV13 with TRBJ2-3; TRBD1 matches 9 bases. Per germline, CDR1 PRHDT and CDR2 FYEKMQ (reference sequence). V trimming: 4 bases; J trimming: 2 bases; junction bases outside the gene matches: 4. This CDR3 has 15 amino acids. CDR3 protein: CASSWDRADTDTQYF. In DNA, the CDR3 is TGTGCCAGCAGCTGGGACAGGGCAGACACAGATACGCAGTATTTT.

This chain links TRBV29-1 with TRBJ2-4; no clear D. V lost 4 bases and J lost 0, with 7 bases in between. Germline V lookup: CDR1 SQVTM, CDR2 ANQGSEA. The CDR3 is 13 residues long. CDR3 sequence reads: CSVGGRAKNIQYF. The CDR3 DNA follows: TGCAGCGTTGGGGGTAGAGCCAAAAACATTCAGTACTTC.

The V gene is TRBV29-1, the J gene TRBJ1-2, with 10 bases fitting TRBD1. The CDR3 runs 12 residues. Germline V gene data show CDR1 as SQVTM and CDR2 as ANQGSEA. With 6 bases clipped from V and 8 bases from J, the junction kept 6 bases outside the gene matches. CDR3 protein: CSVLTDRGGYTF. CDR3 DNA: TGCAGCGTCCTTACGGACAGGGGGGGCTACACCTTC.

CDR3 loop: CASMRGGDYNEQFF. The CDR3 nucleotides are TGTGCCAGTATGAGGGGGGGGGACTACAATGAGCAGTTCTTC. The chain employs TRBV19 and TRBJ2-1; tentative D call: TRBD2 (7 bases). The CDR3 is 14 residues long. The V gene lost 7 bases and the J gene lost 3 bases, with 13 bases spanning the gap. Per the germline V gene, CDR1 is LNHDA and CDR2 is SQIVND (reference sequence).

The chain has TRBV7-3 and TRBJ2-1; tentatively, D is TRBD1 (6 bases). The CDR3 is 19 amino acids. Germline V gene lookup returns CDR1 SGHTA and CDR2 FQGTGA. Trimming took off 1 base at V and 0 bases at J, with 19 bases between the two ends. The DNA for the CDR3 is TGTGCCAGCAGCTTAATAGGGGGTAGCTTCGAAAGCTCCTACAATGAGCAGTTCTTC. It encodes CASSLIGGSFESSYNEQFF.

The rearrangement uses TRBV6-6 and TRBJ1-3; 12 bases align to TRBD1. CDR1 and CDR2 from the germline V gene are MNHNY and SVGAGI (reference sequence). J gave up 0 bases and V 5 bases, and 2 bases lay outside the gene matches. The CDR3 spans 16 residues. The CDR3 DNA reads as TGTGCCAGCAGTGGGGGACAGGGGGCCTCTGGAAACACCATATATTTT. Protein: CASSGGQGASGNTIYF.

The chain combines TRBV4-1 with TRBJ2-3, with D unclear. Trimming stripped 0 bases from V and 3 bases from J, with 10 bases between. Per the germline V gene, CDR1 is MGHRA and CDR2 is YSYEKL. This CDR3 has 15 residues. The CDR3 region has the DNA TGCGCCAGCAGCCAAGAACCCAGTTCGACAGATACGCAGTATTTT. This gives the protein CASSQEPSSTDTQYF.

This rearrangement joins TRBV25-1 to TRBJ2-7, with D unresolved. Looked up from germline, CDR1 is MGHDK and CDR2 is SYGVNS. The CDR3 covers 17 residues. Trimming cost V 2 bases and J 1 base, with 18 bases left between them. The CDR3 sequence is CASSEQVGRGRSYEQYF. In nucleotides, the CDR3 is TGTGCCAGCAGTGAACAGGTCGGCCGAGGACGGTCCTACGAGCAGTACTTC.

This chain connects TRBV6-5 to TRBJ2-1, with a weak D call TRBD1 (5 bases). The V end lost 0 bases, the J end lost 5 bases, and 8 bases lay between the germline ends. The CDR3 loop spans 14 amino acids. Per the germline V gene, CDR1 is MNHEY and CDR2 is SVGAGI. CDR3 DNA sequence: TGTGCCAGCAGTTACTCGGGGCTGAACAATGAGCAGTTCTTC. As protein: CASSYSGLNNEQFF.

This clone was seen once. This chain links TRBV19 with TRBJ1-1; the D gene is possibly TRBD1 (6 bases). The germline V gene encodes CDR1 LNHDA and CDR2 SQIVND (reference sequence). The CDR3 loop spans 14 amino acids. Trimming pared 5 bases from V and 1 base from J, leaving 11 bases between. The CDR3 protein is CASSFPDRNTEAFF. The CDR3 nucleotides read TGTGCCAGTAGTTTCCCGGACAGGAACACTGAAGCTTTCTTT.

This clone was seen only once. The rearrangement uses TRBV6-6 and TRBJ2-1, with 11 positions matching TRBD1. The germline gives CDR1 MNHNY, CDR2 SVGAGI (reference sequence). There are 15 residues in the CDR3. V trimming: 0 bases; J trimming: 12 bases; junction bases outside the gene matches: 7. CDR3 sequence reads: CASSYSRTGGVGQFF. The DNA for the CDR3 is TGTGCCAGCAGTTACTCAAGGACAGGGGGCGTGGGGCAGTTCTTC.

In DNA form, the CDR3 reads TGCAGCGTCGCCCCAGGGGGCCCCACCTACGAGCAGTACTTC. It is translated as CSVAPGGPTYEQYF. The chain recombines TRBV29-1 with TRBJ2-7; 8 nucleotides match TRBD1. The length of the CDR3 is 14 residues. Per germline, CDR1 SQVTM and CDR2 ANQGSEA. V lost 6 bases, J lost 2 bases, and 9 bases stayed unmatched.

The V and J genes are TRBV13 and TRBJ2-7; D remains unclear. The V end lost 3 bases, the J end lost 0 bases, and 6 bases lay between the germline ends. Germline CDR1 and CDR2: PRHDT and FYEKMQ (reference sequence). The CDR3 has 13 residues. CDR3 protein: CASSFRSSYEQYF. CDR3 DNA: TGTGCCAGCAGCTTCAGGAGCTCCTACGAGCAGTACTTC.

The CDR3 protein is CASSPQWGTVSYEQYF. CDR3 in DNA: TGCGCCAGCAGCCCCCAGTGGGGGACAGTCTCCTACGAGCAGTACTTC. V usage is TRBV4-1 and J usage is TRBJ2-7; TRBD1 aligns across 7 bases. CDR1 MGHRA and CDR2 YSYEKL come from the germline V gene. The V segment lost 4 bases and the J segment 0 bases; nucleotides outside the gene matches: 9. The CDR3 spans 16 residues.

V usage is TRBV7-3 and J usage is TRBJ2-2, with a weak D call TRBD1 (6 bases). This CDR3 contains 15 residues. Per germline, CDR1 SGHTA and CDR2 FQGTGA. Trimming stripped 3 bases from V and 0 bases from J, with 8 bases between. CDR3 in DNA: TGTGCCAGCAGCTTGGGACATTCGAACACCGGGGAGCTGTTTTTT. It specifies CASSLGHSNTGELFF.